The 23 T cell receptor beta chains below all came from one sample that was sequenced in a study of cytomegalovirus exposure and HLA in healthy donors. Vbeta (60) and Jbeta (13) primers were used in the PCR. This table comes from immunoSEQ multiplex PCR, and its TCRdb copy is limited to in-frame clones, with some not included. The sample has about 130,000 clones. Specimen: PBMCs. The receptors were gathered from a woman aged 40-49 years in good health and CMV-seropositive.

The chain uses TRBV6-5 and TRBJ1-1, with D tentatively TRBD1 (6 bases). CDR3 length: 15 residues. Trimming shortened V by 1 base and J by 4 bases, and 13 bases separated the two germline ends. The germline V gene has CDR1 MNHEY and CDR2 SVGAGI. CDR3 bases: TGTGCCAGCAGTTACTACAGGGAAGGGATCACTGAAGCTTTCTTT. Its translation is CASSYYREGITEAFF.

The chain couples TRBV30 to TRBJ1-1, with 10 nucleotides matching TRBD1. Germline CDR1 GTSNPN, CDR2 SVGIG (reference sequence). There are 13 residues in the CDR3. Germline trimming cut 4 bases from V and 6 bases from J; bases unmatched to any gene: 5. The CDR3 DNA follows: TGTGCCTGGATCCCTGGACAGGGGGCTGAAGCTTTCTTT. Amino acid sequence: CAWIPGQGAEAFF.

As DNA, the CDR3 is TGTGCCTGGGAACCCGGGACAGGGTCTTTAGAGCAGTACTTC. Protein product: CAWEPGTGSLEQYF. The gene calls are TRBV30 and TRBJ2-7; 9 bases are a match to TRBD1. This CDR3 contains 14 residues. The J segment lost 7 bases and the V segment lost 5 bases, leaving 12 bases of the junction unmatched. Germline CDR1 is GTSNPN and CDR2 is SVGIG (reference sequence).

As concerns this clone: A read error may account for a junction end that differs from germline. This chain connects TRBV30 to TRBJ2-7; TRBD1 matches at 9 bases. Germline lookup yields CDR1 GTSNPN and CDR2 SVGIG (reference sequence). The CDR3 consists of 14 residues. The CDR3 here is CAWTGTGPLYKQYF. The CDR3 nucleotides are TGTGCCTGGACCGGGACAGGGCCCCTCTACAAGCAGTACTTC.

The V and J genes are TRBV11-2 and TRBJ2-5, with TRBD1 as a possible D gene (6 bases). V lost 4 bases to trimming and J lost 2 bases, with 8 bases between them. The length of the CDR3 is 13 residues. From germline, CDR1 is SGHAT and CDR2 FQNNGV. In DNA form, the CDR3 reads TGTGCCAGCAGCTGGGGACATCAAGAGACCCAGTACTTC. Protein: CASSWGHQETQYF. The full variable domain, with the rest looked up from reference TRBV11-2 and TRBJ2-5, is EAGVAQSPRYKIIEKRQSVAFWCNPISGHATLYWYQQILGQGPKLLIQFQNNGVVDDSQLPKDRFSAERLKGVDSTLKIQPAKLEDSAVYLCASSWGHQETQYFGPGTRLLVL.

The rearrangement links TRBV19 to TRBJ1-5; possibly TRBD1 for D (5 bases). Germline CDR1 LNHDA, CDR2 SQIVND (reference sequence). The CDR3 covers 13 residues. Trimming took off 1 base at V and 7 bases at J, with 8 bases between the two ends. CDR3 coding DNA: TGTGCCAGTAGTATAGTAGGGGAACAGCCCCAGCATTTT. Its translation is CASSIVGEQPQHF. Drawing the rest from reference TRBV19 and TRBJ1-5, the complete variable domain is DGGITQSPKYLFRKEGQNVTLSCEQNLNHDAMYWYRQDPGQGLRLIYYSQIVNDFQKGDIAEGYSVSREKKESFPLTVTSAQKNPTAFYLCASSIVGEQPQHFGDGTRLSIL.

The chain couples TRBV9 to TRBJ2-2, with D unclear. Between the trimmed V and J ends, which lost 0 bases and 10 bases, there was a span of 7 bases. The CDR3 runs to 12 residues. The germline gives CDR1 SGDLS, CDR2 YYNGEE. CDR3 DNA sequence: TGTGCCAGCAGCGTAGGGGCCTCGGAGCTGTTTTTT. Protein sequence: CASSVGASELFF.

This chain's CDR3 is CASSVRIAGAFNEQFF. The DNA of the CDR3 is TGTGCCAGCAGCGTTAGAATAGCGGGAGCCTTCAATGAGCAGTTCTTC. This chain connects TRBV5-4 to TRBJ2-1; 9 bases are a match to TRBD2. CDR3 length: 16 amino acids. V was pared by 4 bases and J by 6 bases, with 11 bases of the junction left unmatched. CDR1 SGHNT and CDR2 YYREEE come from the germline V gene (reference sequence).

The chain couples TRBV28 to TRBJ1-2; TRBD1 is a possible D gene (5 bases). V gave up 3 bases and J gave up 0 bases, with 11 bases separating them. The CDR3 contains 15 residues. Germline V lookup: CDR1 MDHEN, CDR2 SYDVKM. This CDR3 is CASSLLDRTNYGYTF. In DNA, the CDR3 is TGTGCCAGCAGTTTGTTAGACAGAACTAACTATGGCTACACCTTC.

The rearrangement joins TRBV6-5 to TRBJ1-4; maybe TRBD1 (6 bases). The ends were cut back, 1 base at V and 12 bases at J, with 18 bases in the middle. Germline CDR1 is MNHEY and CDR2 is SVGAGI. The CDR3 consists of 15 residues. DNA for the CDR3: TGTGCCAGCAGTTACTGGCAGGGGCAGCCCGGGGAACTGTTTTTT. This sequence encodes CASSYWQGQPGELFF.

This chain uses TRBV19 with TRBJ1-5, with 10 bases aligning to TRBD1. The CDR3 has 18 residues. Germline V gene lookup returns CDR1 LNHDA and CDR2 SQIVND (reference sequence). Trimming took 5 bases from V and 1 from J; bases not matched to a gene: 11. CDR3 region: CASSFTGTGAFSNQPQHF. DNA of the CDR3: TGTGCCAGTAGTTTTACCGGGACAGGGGCGTTCAGCAATCAGCCCCAGCATTTT.

The chain links TRBV7-9 to TRBJ2-3; possible D gene TRBD2, 5 bases. Deletions cut 5 bases from V and 3 bases from J, with 12 bases between. The CDR3 has 14 amino acids. Germline V lookup: CDR1 SEHNR, CDR2 FQNEAQ (reference sequence). In nucleotides, the CDR3 is TGTGCCAGCAGCCCACTTAGGGAGACAGATACGCAGTATTTT. It translates to CASSPLRETDTQYF.

The rearrangement links TRBV6-4 to TRBJ2-1; D might be TRBD2 (6 bases). The CDR3 consists of 15 residues. Germline V gene data show CDR1 as MRHNA and CDR2 as SNTAGT. The V end lost 6 bases, the J end lost 6 bases, and 18 bases lay between the germline ends. The CDR3: CASSPTSGIVNEQFF. The CDR3 coding sequence is TGTGCCAGCAGCCCGACTAGTGGGATTGTCAATGAGCAGTTCTTC.

This chain joins TRBV9 and TRBJ2-2; 7 bases are a match to TRBD2. The CDR3 is made up of 17 amino acids. Germline CDR1 is SGDLS and CDR2 is YYNGEE. The junction had 13 bases not matched to a gene; V was cut back by 4 bases and J by 4 bases. The CDR3 spells CASSPRREGVATGELFF. The CDR3 DNA sequence: TGTGCCAGCAGCCCCCGGAGGGAGGGAGTTGCCACCGGGGAGCTGTTTTTT.

The rearrangement links TRBV27 to TRBJ1-1; 8 bases are a match to TRBD1. Per the germline V gene, CDR1 is MNHEY and CDR2 is SMNVEV (reference sequence). The CDR3 is made up of 14 amino acids. Trimming took 6 bases from V and 3 from J; bases not matched to a gene: 6. The CDR3 sequence is CASSRQTGDTEAFF. The CDR3 DNA is TGTGCCAGCAGCCGCCAGACAGGGGACACTGAAGCTTTCTTT.

The chain has TRBV29-1 and TRBJ1-2; 7 bases match TRBD1. V was clipped by 4 bases and J by 7 bases; unmatched bases: 12. The CDR3 totals 14 residues. Looked up from germline, CDR1 is SQVTM and CDR2 is ANQGSEA. In DNA, the CDR3 is TGCAGCGTTGTACTATTCAGGGGGAAAGGTGGCTACACCTTC. Translation: CSVVLFRGKGGYTF.

The chain links TRBV7-2 to TRBJ2-7; 8 bases match TRBD2. The CDR3 consists of 18 residues. V lost 5 bases to trimming and J lost 2 bases; unmatched junction nucleotides: 17. From germline, CDR1 is SGHTA and CDR2 FQGNSA. CDR3 protein: CASSASSSGPKLTYEQYF. The CDR3 bases are TGTGCCAGCAGCGCTTCATCTAGCGGGCCCAAACTAACCTACGAGCAGTACTTC. Filled out from reference TRBV7-2 and TRBJ2-7, the complete variable domain reads GAGVSQSPSNKVTEKGKDVELRCDPISGHTALYWYRQSLGQGLEFLIYFQGNSAPDKSGLPSDRFSAERTGGSVSTLTIQRTQQEDSAVYLCASSASSSGPKLTYEQYFGPGTRLTVT.

CDR3 region: CASSQGTSGTYEQYF. The CDR3 DNA follows: TGTGCCAGCAGCCAAGGGACTAGCGGTACCTACGAGCAGTACTTC. This chain uses TRBV4-2 with TRBJ2-7, with 10 positions matching TRBD2. Per the germline V gene, CDR1 is LGHNA and CDR2 is YNFKEQ. The junction had 2 bases not matched to a gene; V was cut back by 1 base and J by 2 bases. This CDR3 is 15 amino acids long.

The V and J genes are TRBV19 and TRBJ2-7; 7 bases align to TRBD2. The V and J ends lost 6 bases and 3 bases, in that order; junction bases with no gene match: 8. CDR1 is LNHDA and CDR2 is SQIVND in the germline V gene (reference sequence). CDR3 length equals 14 residues. The CDR3, as DNA: TGTGCCAGTAGGGACACGGCGGGAGACTACGAGCAGTACTTC. Its translation is CASRDTAGDYEQYF.

The DNA of the CDR3 is TGCAGCGGTGACAGGGCTGGAGAGACCCAGTACTTC. Protein sequence: CSGDRAGETQYF. V and J are TRBV29-1 and TRBJ2-5, with 7 bases aligning to TRBD1. J lost 4 bases, V lost 7 bases, and 6 bases had no gene match. The CDR3 runs 12 residues. Germline values: CDR1 SQVTM, CDR2 ANQGSEA.

The rearrangement links TRBV29-1 to TRBJ2-3; 9 positions agree with TRBD2. CDR1 and CDR2 (germline): SQVTM, ANQGSEA. The CDR3 is 15 amino acids. With 6 bases clipped from V and 2 bases from J, the junction kept 9 bases outside the gene matches. The CDR3 DNA sequence: TGCAGCGTCCGCCGACTAGCGGCCGCCACAGATACGCAGTATTTT. This sequence encodes CSVRRLAAATDTQYF.

Written as DNA, the CDR3 is TGCAGCGTTGCGAGCACCTTCTATGGCTACACCTTC. Protein sequence: CSVASTFYGYTF. This sequence joins TRBV29-1 and TRBJ1-2, with unresolved D. Trimming removed 4 bases at V and 4 bases at J, with 10 bases between. CDR1 is SQVTM, CDR2 ANQGSEA, per germline. The length of the CDR3 is 12 residues. Full variable domain (outside the CDR3, taken from reference TRBV29-1 and TRBJ1-2): SAVISQKPSRDICQRGTSLTIQCQVDSQVTMMFWYRQQPGQSLTLIATANQGSEATYESGFVIDKFPISRPNLTFSTLTVSNMSPEDSSIYLCSVASTFYGYTFGSGTRLTVV.

The chain recombines TRBV18 with TRBJ2-7; 7 bases map to TRBD2. This CDR3 comprises 16 residues. Germline V gene sequence: CDR1 KGHSH, CDR2 LQKENI. Trimming removed 0 bases from V and 2 bases from J; junction bases left unmatched: 7. CDR3 nucleotides: TGTGCCAGCTCACCACCGGCCAGACGGGGGGCCTACGAGCAGTACTTC. This translates into CASSPPARRGAYEQYF.